This record covers a single T cell receptor beta chain. V shed 1 base and J shed 6 bases, with 9 bases lying between them. This CDR3 has 14 amino acids. The germline V gene has CDR1 KGHSH and CDR2 LQKENI. These data belong to a study of blood T cell repertoires in COVID-19. On the study more broadly: Samples of COVID-19 (acute and convalescent) were obtained from the United States, Italy and Spain. PBMCs, B-cell-depleted T cells, or T cells provided the cDNA or gDNA that made up the material.

In the study's own analysis: Reference gene primer amplification in the assay estimated nucleated cell counts. TCRdb keeps only in-frame clones here, not all; method: immunoSEQ multiplex PCR. V, J and clone size reflect that table, while D and trimming were determined from the DNA. The sample has 250,000 to 350,000 clones, approximately 86% seen once. What was sequenced was peripheral blood. This clonotype was sampled from a man between 18 and 29 years old with active or convalescent COVID-19. This chain links TRBV18 with TRBJ2-2; possible D gene TRBD2, 6 bases. In nucleotides, the CDR3 is TGTGCCAGCTCACCACGCAGGGAGGCCGGGGAGCTGTTTTTT. It yields the protein CASSPRREAGELFF.